This T cell receptor (beta chain) originates from a study of cytomegalovirus exposure and HLA in healthy donors. General study results and limits: As a later analysis showed, several of the most significant clusters appeared to be linked to common viral pathogens.

This clone is labeled as medium-sized. The antigen is undetermined. Both 60 Vbeta primers and 13 Jbeta primers went into the PCR. Authors' analysis steps: As a later analysis found, there were tens of millions of unique TCR beta chains, of which some 9.9 million were shared. Assay: immunoSEQ multiplex PCR; the TCRdb copy retains only in-frame clones and omits some. V and J calls and clone size follow that table, whereas D and trimming were derived from the DNA. The data hold about 210,000 clones, with roughly 82% observed a single time. The CDR3 is 15 amino acids. Germline lookup yields CDR1 LNHDA and CDR2 SQIVND (reference sequence). The ends lost 6 bases at V and 2 bases at J; junction bases unmatched: 5. Whereas donors were nominally healthy upon sampling, unrecorded immune exposures were probable.

Sequencing used PBMCs. The clonotype was recovered from a man in his forties in good health and CMV-seropositive. J is TRBJ2-1 and V is TRBV19; the match to TRBD1 covers 9 bases. The CDR3 sequence: CASSTGTGTYNEQFF. Written as DNA, the CDR3 is TGTGCCAGTAGCACCGGGACAGGGACCTACAATGAGCAGTTCTTC.